These 12 T cell receptor beta chains came from one sample sequenced in a study of cytomegalovirus exposure and HLA in healthy donors. Both 60 Vbeta primers and 13 Jbeta primers went into the PCR. Only in-frame clones appear in the TCRdb table, and some are missing; sequencing was by immunoSEQ multiplex PCR. The profile shows around 150,000 clones, 70% to 80% of them singletons. The material sequenced was PBMCs. The receptor set was obtained from a woman in her thirties or forties in good health and CMV-seronegative.

The chain has TRBV2 and TRBJ1-2; 10 nucleotides align to TRBD1. CDR1 is SNHLY and CDR2 is FYNNEI in the germline V gene. This CDR3 has 15 amino acids. V was clipped by 4 bases and J by 1 base; unmatched bases: 3. Here the CDR3 reads CASSGDRGNNYGYTF. DNA for the CDR3: TGTGCCAGCAGTGGGGACAGGGGAAATAACTATGGCTACACCTTC.

This chain uses TRBV15 with TRBJ1-1; tentatively, D is TRBD1 (6 bases). Trimming left V 0 bases short and J 1 base short, with 9 bases between. The V gene's germline CDR1 is LNHNV and CDR2 YYDKDF (reference sequence). The CDR3 is made up of 15 amino acids. CDR3 bases: TGTGCCACCAGCAGAGAGGGAGGGGGGAACACTGAAGCTTTCTTT. Amino acid sequence: CATSREGGGNTEAFF.

This chain joins TRBV29-1 and TRBJ2-3, with 11 bases lining up with TRBD2. CDR1 is SQVTM and CDR2 is ANQGSEA in the germline V gene. This CDR3 has 16 residues. The ends lost 7 bases at V and 6 bases at J; junction bases unmatched: 15. In nucleotides, the CDR3 is TGCAGCGCTAGCGGGAGGAGCGTTAGTTCAGCGGATACGCAGTATTTT. Encoded protein: CSASGRSVSSADTQYF.

The CDR3 nucleotides read TGTGCCTGGGCTAGCGACCCCTACAATGAGCAGTTCTTC. It encodes CAWASDPYNEQFF. The chain combines TRBV30 with TRBJ2-1; the D gene is possibly TRBD2 (6 bases). This CDR3 region has 13 residues. V dropped 5 bases and J dropped 2 bases, with 10 bases sitting between them. Germline V gene data show CDR1 as GTSNPN and CDR2 as SVGIG (reference sequence).

This chain uses TRBV25-1 with TRBJ1-1, with TRBD1 matching over 7 bases. The germline gives CDR1 MGHDK, CDR2 SYGVNS. V shed 8 bases, J shed 2 bases, and the junction held 11 bases outside the gene matches. The length of the CDR3 is 15 residues. The CDR3 protein is CASREGQPLNTEAFF. For the CDR3, the DNA is TGTGCCAGCCGCGAGGGACAGCCACTTAACACTGAAGCTTTCTTT.

V is TRBV11-2 and J is TRBJ1-2; TRBD1 matches at 9 bases. Germline CDR1 and CDR2: SGHAT and FQNNGV. This CDR3 contains 15 residues. V was pared by 3 bases and J by 5 bases, with 7 bases of the junction left unmatched. The CDR3 nucleotides are TGTGCCAGCAGCTTCACAGGGGGCCTTTTATATGGCTACACCTTC. It encodes CASSFTGGLLYGYTF.

DNA for the CDR3: TGTGCCATCAGTGAGTCGAAACCCGACAGGGGAGGAAATGGCTACACCTTC. Its protein is CAISESKPDRGGNGYTF. V is TRBV10-3 and J is TRBJ1-2, with 8 bases fitting TRBD1. The CDR3 is 17 residues long. The V segment lost 0 bases and the J segment 6 bases; nucleotides outside the gene matches: 12. The V gene's germline CDR1 is ENHRY and CDR2 SYGVKD.

This clone was picked up one time. The chain couples TRBV2 to TRBJ1-2; 12 nucleotides line up with TRBD1. This CDR3 contains 13 residues. With V trimmed by 8 bases and J by 4 bases, 2 bases remained unmatched. CDR1 SNHLY and CDR2 FYNNEI come from the germline V gene. The chain's CDR3 is CASGTGGVYGYTF. In nucleotides, the CDR3 is TGTGCCAGCGGGACAGGGGGCGTCTATGGCTACACCTTC.

The CDR3 reads CASSLSDRGRLNIQYF. The CDR3 DNA follows: TGTGCCAGCAGCTTAAGTGACAGGGGGCGCCTAAACATTCAGTACTTC. The rearrangement joins TRBV11-2 to TRBJ2-4; TRBD1 agrees at 10 bases. Germline V gene lookup returns CDR1 SGHAT and CDR2 FQNNGV. CDR3 size: 16 residues. The ends lost 2 bases at V and 6 bases at J; junction bases unmatched: 7.

The V gene is TRBV6-5, the J gene TRBJ2-2, with 8 bases identical to TRBD1. The ends lost 3 bases at V and 4 bases at J; junction bases unmatched: 4. In germline, CDR1 is MNHEY, CDR2 SVGAGI. The CDR3 is made up of 15 amino acids. In DNA, the CDR3 is TGTGCCAGCAGTTATGGACAGGGAGTCACCGGGGAGCTGTTTTTT. Residues: CASSYGQGVTGELFF.

The chain recombines TRBV5-4 with TRBJ1-1; the match to TRBD1 covers 11 bases. Germline CDR1 and CDR2: SGHNT and YYREEE (reference sequence). The CDR3 has 16 residues. With 3 bases clipped from V and 4 bases from J, the junction kept 8 bases outside the gene matches. Here the CDR3 reads CASSSGGQGAATEAFF. CDR3 DNA sequence: TGTGCCAGCAGCTCTGGAGGACAGGGGGCGGCCACTGAAGCTTTCTTT.

This clone was detected a few times. The chain couples TRBV7-6 to TRBJ2-7, with TRBD1 matching 7 bases. With 1 base clipped from V and 1 base from J, the junction kept 4 bases outside the gene matches. This CDR3 region has 15 residues. Germline CDR1 SGHVS, CDR2 FNYEAQ. Here the CDR3 DNA reads TGTGCCAGCAGCTTAGGACAGGGCCCTTCCTACGAGCAGTACTTC. Residues: CASSLGQGPSYEQYF.